The entry that follows covers one T cell receptor (beta chain) sequence. What antigen it recognizes has not been identified. The input lacks base qualities; no much larger clone sits a single base away. Trimming removed 3 bases from V and 7 bases from J; the gene matches leave 9 bases unexplained. There are 16 amino acids in the CDR3, from cysteine to phenylalanine inclusive. Here the CDR3 DNA is all that survives: 48 bases in frame from base 1. From the germline V gene, CDR1 is KGHDR and CDR2 is SFDVKD. This sample is drawn from a study of metastatic and nonmetastatic thyroid tumors (TCRdb year 2020). Regarding the research as a whole: Repertoires were compared across peripheral blood and tumor or nodule tissue samples from malignant and benign thyroid patients. General findings and caveats noted by the study authors: In both blood and tumor samples, malignant tumors were reported to have significantly higher TCR beta diversity than benign nodules.

Library generation was performed with PCR. Sequencing instrument: Illumina HiSeq 4000. High-throughput sequencing was used to profile the TCR beta-chain CDR3 region of every patient. As for the authors' bioinformatics: CDR3 differences across clinicopathological groups were used to build a classifier for discriminating distant-metastatic papillary thyroid cancer patients. To measure repertoire diversity the researchers used the Shannon index, while the Morisita-Horn index served to gauge how similar the tumor and blood repertoires were. The public reads were quality trimmed at Q25 with fastp and then assembled into clones with MiXCR by TCRdb, keeping productive beta chains. For this entry, the V and J calls and clone size follow TCRdb and not the study's own pipeline. The sample table contains about 25,000 clones; only one count was recorded for roughly a fifth of them. Roughly 5% of the sample is in the top ten clones.

Before undergoing thyroid surgery, none of the patients had been given any kind of treatment. Using T-cell receptor beta sequencing, the study looked back at clinical samples from patients collected from about 2011 to 2018. The clonotype comes from a male donor with papillary thyroid cancer or a benign thyroid nodule (not recorded which). Some clones in this sample may be carry-over from other donors' samples. Source material: blood. The chain uses TRBV24-1 and TRBJ1-5; 9 central nucleotides agree with TRBD1. The CDR3 amino acid sequence is: CATSDQGQGIVQPQHF. In nucleotides, the sequence is TGTGCCACCAGTGATCAGGGACAGGGTATTGTACAGCCCCAGCATTTT.